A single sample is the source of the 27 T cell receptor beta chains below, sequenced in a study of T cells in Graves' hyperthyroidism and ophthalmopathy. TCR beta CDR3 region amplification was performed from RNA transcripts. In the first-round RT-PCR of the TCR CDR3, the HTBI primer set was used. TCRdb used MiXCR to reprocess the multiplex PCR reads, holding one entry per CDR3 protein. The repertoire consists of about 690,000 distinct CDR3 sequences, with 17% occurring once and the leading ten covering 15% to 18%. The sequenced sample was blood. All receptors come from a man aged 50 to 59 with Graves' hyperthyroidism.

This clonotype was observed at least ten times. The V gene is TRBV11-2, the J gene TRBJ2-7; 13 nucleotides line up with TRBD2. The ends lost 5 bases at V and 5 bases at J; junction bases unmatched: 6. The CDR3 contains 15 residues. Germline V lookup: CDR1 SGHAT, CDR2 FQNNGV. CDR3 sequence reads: CASSLGLAGADEQYF. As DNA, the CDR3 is TGTGCCAGCAGCCTTGGACTAGCGGGAGCTGACGAGCAGTACTTC.

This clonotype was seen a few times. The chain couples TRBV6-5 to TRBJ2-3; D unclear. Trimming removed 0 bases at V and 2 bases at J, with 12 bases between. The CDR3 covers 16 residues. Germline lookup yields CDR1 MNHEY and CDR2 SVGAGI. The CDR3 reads CASSYSSEAATDTQYF. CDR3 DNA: TGTGCCAGCAGTTACTCTTCAGAAGCCGCCACAGATACGCAGTATTTT.

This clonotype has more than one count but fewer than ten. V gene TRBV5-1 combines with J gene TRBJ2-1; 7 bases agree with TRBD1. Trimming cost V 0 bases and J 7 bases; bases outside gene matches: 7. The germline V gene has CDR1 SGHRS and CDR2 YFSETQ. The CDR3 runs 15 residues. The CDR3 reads CASSLAPGQRNEQFF. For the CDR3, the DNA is TGCGCCAGCAGCTTGGCCCCGGGACAGAGGAATGAGCAGTTCTTC.

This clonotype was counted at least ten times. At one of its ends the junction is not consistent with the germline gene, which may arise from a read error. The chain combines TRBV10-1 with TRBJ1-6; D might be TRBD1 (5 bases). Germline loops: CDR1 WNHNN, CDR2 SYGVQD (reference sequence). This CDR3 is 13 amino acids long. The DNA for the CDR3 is TGCGCCAGCCGTGAAGGGGTCGGATCACCCCTCCACTTT. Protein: CASREGVGSPLHF.

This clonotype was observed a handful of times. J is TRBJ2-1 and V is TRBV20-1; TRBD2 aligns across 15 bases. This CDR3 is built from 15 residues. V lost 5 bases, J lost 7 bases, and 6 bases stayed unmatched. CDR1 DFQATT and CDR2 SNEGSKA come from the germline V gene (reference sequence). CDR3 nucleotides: TGCAGTGCTTGGACTAGCGGGAGGGGTTGGAATGAGCAGTTCTTC. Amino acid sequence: CSAWTSGRGWNEQFF.

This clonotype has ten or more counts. The CDR3, as DNA: TGTGCCATCAGTGAGTCCCCCGGGACCGCAAAACGTATAACCTACGAGCAGTACTTC. Residues: CAISESPGTAKRITYEQYF. The V call is TRBV10-3, the J call TRBJ2-7; D may correspond to TRBD1 or TRBD2 (5 bases each). The V end was cut by 0 bases, the J end by 2 bases, with 23 bases between. Germline loops: CDR1 ENHRY, CDR2 SYGVKD. CDR3 length equals 19 residues.

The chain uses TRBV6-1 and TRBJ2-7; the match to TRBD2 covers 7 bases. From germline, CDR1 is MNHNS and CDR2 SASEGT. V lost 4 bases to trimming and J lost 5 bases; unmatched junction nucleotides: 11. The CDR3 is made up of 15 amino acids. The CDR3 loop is CASSAGGAGEHEQYF. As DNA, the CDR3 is TGTGCCAGCAGTGCCGGCGGGGCGGGAGAACACGAGCAGTACTTC.

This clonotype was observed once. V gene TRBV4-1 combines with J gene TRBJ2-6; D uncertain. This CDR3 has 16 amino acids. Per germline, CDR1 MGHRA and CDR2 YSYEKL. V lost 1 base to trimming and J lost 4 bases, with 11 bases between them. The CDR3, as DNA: TGCGCCAGCAGCCAAGGGATGGCGCTCGGGGCCAACGTCCTGACTTTC. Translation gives CASSQGMALGANVLTF.

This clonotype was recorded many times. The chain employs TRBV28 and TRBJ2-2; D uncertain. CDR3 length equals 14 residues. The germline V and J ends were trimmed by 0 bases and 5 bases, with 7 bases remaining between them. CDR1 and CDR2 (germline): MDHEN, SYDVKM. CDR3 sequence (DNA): TGTGCCAGCAGTTTATGGACTGCTACCGGGGAGCTGTTTTTT. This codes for CASSLWTATGELFF.

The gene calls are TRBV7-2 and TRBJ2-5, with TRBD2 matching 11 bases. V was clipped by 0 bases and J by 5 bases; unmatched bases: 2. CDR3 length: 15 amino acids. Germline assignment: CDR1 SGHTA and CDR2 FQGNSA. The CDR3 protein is CASSLAPSGRETQYF. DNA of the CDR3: TGTGCCAGCAGCTTAGCGCCTAGCGGGAGGGAGACCCAGTACTTC. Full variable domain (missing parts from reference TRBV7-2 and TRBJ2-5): GAGVSQSPSNKVTEKGKDVELRCDPISGHTALYWYRQSLGQGLEFLIYFQGNSAPDKSGLPSDRFSAERTGGSVSTLTIQRTQQEDSAVYLCASSLAPSGRETQYFGPGTRLLVL.

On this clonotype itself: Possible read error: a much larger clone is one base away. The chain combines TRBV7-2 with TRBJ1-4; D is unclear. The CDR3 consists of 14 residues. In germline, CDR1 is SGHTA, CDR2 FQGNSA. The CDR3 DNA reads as TGTGCCAGCAGCTTAATGGCAGAAAATGAAAAACTGTCTTTT. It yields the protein CASSLMAENEKLSF.

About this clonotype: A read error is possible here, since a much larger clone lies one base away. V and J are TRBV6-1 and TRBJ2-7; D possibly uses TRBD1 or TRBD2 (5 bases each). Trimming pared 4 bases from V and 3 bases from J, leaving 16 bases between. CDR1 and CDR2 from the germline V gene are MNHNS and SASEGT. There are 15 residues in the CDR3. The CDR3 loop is CASSAQGRLDYEQYF. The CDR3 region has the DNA TGTGCCAGCAGTGCTCAGGGACGGCTCGACTACGAGCAGTACTTC.

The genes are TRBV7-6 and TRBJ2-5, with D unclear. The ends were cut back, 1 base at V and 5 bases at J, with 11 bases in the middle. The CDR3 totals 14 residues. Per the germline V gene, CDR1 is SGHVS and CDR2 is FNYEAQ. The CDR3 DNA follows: TGTGCCAGCAGCTTAGACGTAGGGTCGGAGACCCAGTACTTC. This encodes CASSLDVGSETQYF.

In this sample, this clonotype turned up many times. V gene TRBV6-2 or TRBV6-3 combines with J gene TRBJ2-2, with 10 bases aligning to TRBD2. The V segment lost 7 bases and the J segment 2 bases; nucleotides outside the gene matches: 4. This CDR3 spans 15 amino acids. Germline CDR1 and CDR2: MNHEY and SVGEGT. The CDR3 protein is CASTGLAVNTGELFF. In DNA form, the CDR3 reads TGTGCCAGCACCGGACTAGCGGTTAACACCGGGGAGCTGTTTTTT.

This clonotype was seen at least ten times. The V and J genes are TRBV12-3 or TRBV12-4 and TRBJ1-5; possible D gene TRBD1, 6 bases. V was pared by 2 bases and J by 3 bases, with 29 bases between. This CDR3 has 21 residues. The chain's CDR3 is CASSLRVQSQLTGRSNQPQHF. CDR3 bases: TGTGCCAGCAGTTTACGTGTACAATCACAACTTACAGGGAGGTCCAATCAGCCCCAGCATTTT.

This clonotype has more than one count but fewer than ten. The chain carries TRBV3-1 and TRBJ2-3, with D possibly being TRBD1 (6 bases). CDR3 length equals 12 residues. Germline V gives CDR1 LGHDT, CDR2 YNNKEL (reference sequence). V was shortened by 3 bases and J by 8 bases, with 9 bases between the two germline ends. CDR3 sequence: CASSHRGGTQYF. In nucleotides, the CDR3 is TGTGCCAGCAGCCACAGGGGTGGTACGCAGTATTTT.

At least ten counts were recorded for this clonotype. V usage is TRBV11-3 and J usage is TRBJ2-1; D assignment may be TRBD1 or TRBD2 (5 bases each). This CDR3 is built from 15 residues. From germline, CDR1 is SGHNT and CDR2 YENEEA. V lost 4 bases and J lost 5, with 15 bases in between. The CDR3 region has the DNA TGTGCCAGCAGCTGGGGACCAACACAAGACAATGAGCAGTTCTTC. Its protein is CASSWGPTQDNEQFF.

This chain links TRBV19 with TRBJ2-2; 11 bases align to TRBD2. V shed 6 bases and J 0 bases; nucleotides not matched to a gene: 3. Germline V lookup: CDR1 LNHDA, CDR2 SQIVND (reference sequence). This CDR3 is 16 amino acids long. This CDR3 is CASRRLAGSNTGELFF. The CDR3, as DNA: TGTGCCAGTAGAAGACTAGCGGGATCGAACACCGGGGAGCTGTTTTTT.

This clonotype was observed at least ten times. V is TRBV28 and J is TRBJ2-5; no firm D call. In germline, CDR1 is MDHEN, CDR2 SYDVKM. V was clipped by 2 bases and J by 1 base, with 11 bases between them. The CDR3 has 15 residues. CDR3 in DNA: TGTGCCAGCAGTTTACTGTCATTGGCCCAAGAGACCCAGTACTTC. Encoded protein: CASSLLSLAQETQYF.

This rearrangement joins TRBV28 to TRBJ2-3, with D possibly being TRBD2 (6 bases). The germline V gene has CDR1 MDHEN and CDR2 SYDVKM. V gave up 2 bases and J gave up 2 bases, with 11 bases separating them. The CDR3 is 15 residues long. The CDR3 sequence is CASSLPGLPTDTQYF. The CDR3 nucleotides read TGTGCCAGCAGTTTACCGGGACTCCCCACAGATACGCAGTATTTT.

CDR3 bases: TGTGCCACCGCACGGACGGGAACCTACGAGCAGTACTTC. Its translation: CATARTGTYEQYF. The V gene is TRBV6-1, the J gene TRBJ2-7; D might be TRBD2 (5 bases). This CDR3 region has 13 residues. The V gene lost 10 bases and the J gene lost 2 bases, with 15 bases spanning the gap. In germline, CDR1 is MNHNS, CDR2 SASEGT.

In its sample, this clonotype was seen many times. The CDR3 nucleotides are TGTGCCAGCAGCTGGAGCGGGAGTTTCGTAGATACGCAGTATTTT. It translates to CASSWSGSFVDTQYF. V gene TRBV7-3 combines with J gene TRBJ2-3, with 8 bases that match TRBD2. This CDR3 region has 15 residues. CDR1 is SGHTA and CDR2 is FQGTGA in the germline V gene. V dropped 4 bases and J dropped 5; count of bases not matched to a gene: 8. Supplemented by reference TRBV7-3 and TRBJ2-3, the full variable domain reads GAGVSQTPSNKVTEKGKYVELRCDPISGHTALYWYRQSLGQGPEFLIYFQGTGAADDSGLPNDRFFAVRPEGSVSTLKIQRTERGDSAVYLCASSWSGSFVDTQYFGPGTRLTVL.

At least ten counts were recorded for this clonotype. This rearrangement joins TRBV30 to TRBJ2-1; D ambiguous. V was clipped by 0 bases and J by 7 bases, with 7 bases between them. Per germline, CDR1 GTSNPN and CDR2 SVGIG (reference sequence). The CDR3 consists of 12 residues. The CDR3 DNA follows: TGTGCCTGGAGTGTACGCTTGAATGAGCAGTTCTTC. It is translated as CAWSVRLNEQFF.

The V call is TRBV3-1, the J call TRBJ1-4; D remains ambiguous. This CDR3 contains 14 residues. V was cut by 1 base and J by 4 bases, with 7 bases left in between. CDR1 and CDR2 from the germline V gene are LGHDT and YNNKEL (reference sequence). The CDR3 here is CASSQVRSNEKLFF. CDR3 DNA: TGTGCCAGCAGCCAAGTTAGAAGTAATGAAAAACTGTTTTTT. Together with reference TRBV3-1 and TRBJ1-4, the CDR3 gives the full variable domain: DTAVSQTPKYLVTQMGNDKSIKCEQNLGHDTMYWYKQDSKKFLKIMFSYNNKELIINETVPNRFSPKSPDKAHLNLHINSLELGDSAVYFCASSQVRSNEKLFFGSGTQLSVL.

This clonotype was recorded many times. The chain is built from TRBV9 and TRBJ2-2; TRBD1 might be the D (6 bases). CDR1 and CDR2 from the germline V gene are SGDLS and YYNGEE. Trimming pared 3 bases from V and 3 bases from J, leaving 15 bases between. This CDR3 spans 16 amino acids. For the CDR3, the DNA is TGTGCCAGCAGCGAGACCGACAACAGGGACACCGGGGAGCTGTTTTTT. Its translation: CASSETDNRDTGELFF.

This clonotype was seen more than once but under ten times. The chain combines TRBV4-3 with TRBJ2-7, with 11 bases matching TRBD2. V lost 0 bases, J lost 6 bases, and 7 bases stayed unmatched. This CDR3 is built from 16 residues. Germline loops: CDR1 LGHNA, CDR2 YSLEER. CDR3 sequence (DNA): TGCGCCAGCAGCCAAGATTTAGGGCTAGCGGGGGGCGAGCAGTACTTC. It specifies CASSQDLGLAGGEQYF.

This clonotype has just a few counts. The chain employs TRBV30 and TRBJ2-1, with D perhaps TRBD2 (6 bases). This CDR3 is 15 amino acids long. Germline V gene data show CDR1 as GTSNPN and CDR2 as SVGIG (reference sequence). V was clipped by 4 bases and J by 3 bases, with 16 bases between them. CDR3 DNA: TGTGCCTGGACTAGCGCAAACGGGCTCTACAATGAGCAGTTCTTC. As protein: CAWTSANGLYNEQFF.